The clone carrying this T cell receptor beta chain was counted many times. Its antigen is unknown. V lost 6 bases to trimming and J lost 6 bases, with 23 bases between them. This CDR3 is 16 amino acids long. Germline CDR1 reads KGHSH; CDR2 reads LQKENI. This sample was taken from a study of early T cells in non-severe SARS-CoV-2 infection. As for the study in general: The study sequenced bulk RNA from unsorted whole blood, with chains unpaired.

Points from the study as a whole: Anti-spike CD8 responses were favored by VDJdb matching, which missed private and CD4 specificities.

Individual cDNA molecules each received unique molecular identifiers attached to them. Each CDR3 protein gets one entry after TCRdb re-called the 5' RACE reads with MiXCR. The data show around 70,000 distinct CDR3 sequences, 12% seen once. The specimen sequenced was whole blood. The chain combines TRBV18 with TRBJ1-1, with D possibly matching TRBD1 (5 bases). The receptor was derived from an adult who was a healthcare worker with PCR-confirmed SARS-CoV-2 infection or an uninfected control (not recorded which). The CDR3 region has the DNA TGTGCCAGCTCGTCCGCCGTGGGCGCCACAGGCGCTGAAGCTTTCTTT. Translation: CASSSAVGATGAEAFF.